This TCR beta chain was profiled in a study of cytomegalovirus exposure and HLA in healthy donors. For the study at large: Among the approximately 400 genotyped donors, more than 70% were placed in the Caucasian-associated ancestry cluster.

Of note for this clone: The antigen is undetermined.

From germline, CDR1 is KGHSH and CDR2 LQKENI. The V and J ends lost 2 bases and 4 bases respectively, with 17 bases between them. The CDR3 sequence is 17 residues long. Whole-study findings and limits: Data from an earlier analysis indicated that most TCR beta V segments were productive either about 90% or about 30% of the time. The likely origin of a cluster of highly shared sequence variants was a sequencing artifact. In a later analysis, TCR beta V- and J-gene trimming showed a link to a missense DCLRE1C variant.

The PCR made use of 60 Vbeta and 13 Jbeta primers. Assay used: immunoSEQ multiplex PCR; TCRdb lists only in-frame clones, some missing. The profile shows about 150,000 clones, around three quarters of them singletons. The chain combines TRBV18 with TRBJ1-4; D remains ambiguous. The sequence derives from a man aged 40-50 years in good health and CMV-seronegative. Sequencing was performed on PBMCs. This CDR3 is CASSPDQDWEVNEKLFF. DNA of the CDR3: TGTGCCAGCTCACCAGATCAGGACTGGGAGGTTAATGAAAAACTGTTTTTT.